Each of the 10 T cell receptor beta chains below was sequenced from the same sample in a study of regulatory T cells in long-lasting Graves disease. Time point indicated: persistent/refractory GD, antithyroid drugs over 5 years with positive TRAb. Making the TCR library involved RNA that had been extracted from PBMCs. Assembly of TCR beta libraries relied on iRepertoire HTBI primers together with Arm-PCR of CDR3 regions. TCRdb reprocessed the multiplex PCR reads via MiXCR and lists one record per CDR3 protein. The top ten hold roughly three fifths of the sample, which has around 300,000 distinct CDR3 sequences, 22% seen once. This specimen was peripheral blood mononuclear cells (PBMCs), taken when the disease was refractory, from a patient treated with antithyroid drugs. Receptor source: a female donor with Graves disease.

V is TRBV6-1 and J is TRBJ1-1; D is unresolved. The CDR3 spans 12 residues. Germline V gene sequence: CDR1 MNHNS, CDR2 SASEGT. Deletions cut 6 bases from V and 4 bases from J, with 9 bases between. The CDR3 loop is CASRDYATEAFF. The CDR3 DNA follows: TGTGCCAGCAGAGACTACGCCACTGAAGCTTTCTTT.

This clonotype was recorded many times. The V gene is TRBV11-3, the J gene TRBJ2-2; D perhaps matches TRBD2 (5 bases). The CDR3 is 15 residues long. Germline CDR1 reads SGHNT; CDR2 reads YENEEA. Trimming took off 1 base at V and 2 bases at J, with 8 bases between the two ends. CDR3: CASSLGGYNTGELFF. The CDR3 DNA reads as TGTGCCAGCAGCTTAGGAGGGTACAACACCGGGGAGCTGTTTTTT.

The chain has TRBV28 and TRBJ2-3, with D perhaps TRBD2 (6 bases). The CDR3 covers 18 residues. V shed 6 bases and J shed 1 base, with 23 bases lying between them. CDR1 is MDHEN, CDR2 SYDVKM, per germline. CDR3 loop: CASSLPGTGLRRTDTQYF. The DNA for the CDR3 is TGTGCCAGCAGCCTGCCTGGCACAGGACTAAGACGCACAGATACGCAGTATTTT.

Only a few counts were recorded for this clonotype. This rearrangement joins TRBV19 to TRBJ2-5; D may match TRBD1 or TRBD2 (5 bases each). This CDR3 contains 15 residues. The germline V gene has CDR1 LNHDA and CDR2 SQIVND (reference sequence). Trimming cost V 8 bases and J 5 bases, with 21 bases left between them. CDR3 in DNA: TGTGCCAGTGCCGCCACATGGGGGATTATGGAGACCCAGTACTTC. This gives the protein CASAATWGIMETQYF.

This chain uses TRBV11-2 with TRBJ2-3, with no clear D. Germline CDR1 and CDR2: SGHAT and FQNNGV. Trimming cost V 0 bases and J 7 bases, with 14 bases left between them. This CDR3 has 15 residues. For the CDR3, the DNA is TGTGCCAGCAGCTTAGAAAATAGCTTCGGCTATACGCAGTATTTT. Translated: CASSLENSFGYTQYF.

This clonotype was observed a single time. The V and J genes are TRBV29-1 and TRBJ2-5; 8 bases agree with TRBD1. Germline V gene lookup returns CDR1 SQVTM and CDR2 ANQGSEA. The CDR3 totals 16 residues. V lost 0 bases and J lost 7; bases outside the gene matches: 13. CDR3 sequence (DNA): TGCAGCGTTGAAGATCCGGGACAGGAGGAAGACGGGACCCAGTACTTC. Its translation: CSVEDPGQEEDGTQYF.

The J gene is TRBJ2-7, the V gene TRBV25-1; D tentatively fits TRBD1 or TRBD2 (5 bases each). The germline V gene encodes CDR1 MGHDK and CDR2 SYGVNS. Trimming removed 1 base from V and 0 bases from J, with 22 bases in between. The CDR3 totals 19 residues. The CDR3 spells CASSESGKYGAGSSYEQYF. Here the CDR3 DNA reads TGTGCCAGCAGTGAATCCGGGAAATACGGGGCAGGGAGCTCCTACGAGCAGTACTTC.

The chain has TRBV6-1 and TRBJ1-3; D ambiguous. Per germline, CDR1 MNHNS and CDR2 SASEGT. V dropped 6 bases and J dropped 9 bases, with 21 bases sitting between them. The CDR3 has 15 amino acids. The CDR3 DNA is TGTGCCAGCAGGTCTAAGAAAGGGTACACCAGCACCATATATTTT. This translates into CASRSKKGYTSTIYF.

This clonotype was detected a few times. This chain links TRBV7-2 with TRBJ2-7; D is uncertain. Per the germline V gene, CDR1 is SGHTA and CDR2 is FQGNSA. V was cut by 7 bases and J by 3 bases, with 10 bases left in between. CDR3 size: 12 residues. CDR3 protein: CASNEMGYEQYF. For the CDR3, the DNA is TGTGCCAGCAACGAAATGGGCTACGAGCAGTACTTC.

J is TRBJ1-3 and V is TRBV4-1; TRBD1 is a possible D gene (5 bases). Germline V gene lookup returns CDR1 MGHRA and CDR2 YSYEKL. V was shortened by 1 base and J by 3 bases, with 13 bases between the two germline ends. The CDR3 has 16 residues. The CDR3, as DNA: TGCGCCAGCAGCCAAGTAGAGGGGCAGGTTGGAAACACCATATATTTT. This gives the protein CASSQVEGQVGNTIYF.